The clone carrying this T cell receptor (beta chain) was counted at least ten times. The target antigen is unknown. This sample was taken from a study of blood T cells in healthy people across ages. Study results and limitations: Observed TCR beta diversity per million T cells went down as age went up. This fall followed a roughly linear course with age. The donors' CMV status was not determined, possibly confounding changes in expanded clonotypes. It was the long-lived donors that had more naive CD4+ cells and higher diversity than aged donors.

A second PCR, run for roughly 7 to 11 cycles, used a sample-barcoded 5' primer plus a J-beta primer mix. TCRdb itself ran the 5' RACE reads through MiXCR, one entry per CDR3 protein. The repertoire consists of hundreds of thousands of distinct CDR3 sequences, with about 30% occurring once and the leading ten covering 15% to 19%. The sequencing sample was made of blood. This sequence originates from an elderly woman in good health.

Here the CDR3 reads CASQGWNTEAFF. The CDR3 DNA reads as TGTGCCAGCCAAGGATGGAACACTGAAGCTTTCTTT. The chain employs TRBV12-3 or TRBV12-4 and TRBJ1-1; D call uncertain. The CDR3 runs to 12 residues. The ends were cut back, 8 bases at V and 1 base at J, with 8 bases in the middle.